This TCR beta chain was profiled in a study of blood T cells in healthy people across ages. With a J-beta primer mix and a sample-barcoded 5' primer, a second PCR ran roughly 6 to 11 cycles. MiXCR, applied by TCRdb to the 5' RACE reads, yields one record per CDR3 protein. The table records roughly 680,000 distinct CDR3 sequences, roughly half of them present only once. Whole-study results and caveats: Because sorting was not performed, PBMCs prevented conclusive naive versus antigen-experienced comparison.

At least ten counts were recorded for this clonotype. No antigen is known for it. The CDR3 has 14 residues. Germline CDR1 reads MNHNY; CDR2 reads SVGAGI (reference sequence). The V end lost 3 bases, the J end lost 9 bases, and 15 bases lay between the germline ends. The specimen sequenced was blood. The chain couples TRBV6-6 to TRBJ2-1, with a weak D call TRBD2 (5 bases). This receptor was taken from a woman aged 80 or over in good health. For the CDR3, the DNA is TGTGCCAGCAGTTATGACGGGGTGTCCGGTGAGCAGTTCTTC. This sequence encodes CASSYDGVSGEQFF.